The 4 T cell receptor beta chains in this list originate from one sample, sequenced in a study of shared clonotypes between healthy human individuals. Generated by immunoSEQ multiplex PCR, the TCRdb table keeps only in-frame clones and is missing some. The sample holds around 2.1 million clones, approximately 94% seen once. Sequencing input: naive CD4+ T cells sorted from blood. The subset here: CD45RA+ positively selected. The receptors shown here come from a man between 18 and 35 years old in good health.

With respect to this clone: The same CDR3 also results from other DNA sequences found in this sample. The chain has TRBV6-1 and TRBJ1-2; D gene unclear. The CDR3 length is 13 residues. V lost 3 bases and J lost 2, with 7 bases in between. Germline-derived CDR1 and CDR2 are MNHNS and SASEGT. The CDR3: CASSEGQNYGYTF. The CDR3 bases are TGTGCCAGCAGTGAGGGCCAGAACTATGGCTACACCTTC.

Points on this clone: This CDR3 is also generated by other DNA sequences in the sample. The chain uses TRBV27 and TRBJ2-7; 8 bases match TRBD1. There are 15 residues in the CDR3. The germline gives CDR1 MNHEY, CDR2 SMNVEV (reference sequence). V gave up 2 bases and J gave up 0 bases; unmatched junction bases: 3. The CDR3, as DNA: TGTGCCAGCAGTTTAGGACAGGGTGTCTCCTACGAGCAGTACTTC. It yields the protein CASSLGQGVSYEQYF.

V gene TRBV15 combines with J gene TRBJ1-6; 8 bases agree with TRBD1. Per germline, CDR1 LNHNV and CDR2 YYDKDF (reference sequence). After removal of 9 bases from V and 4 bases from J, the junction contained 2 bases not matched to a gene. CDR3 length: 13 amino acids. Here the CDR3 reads CATTGEYNSPLHF. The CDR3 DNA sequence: TGTGCCACGACAGGGGAGTATAATTCACCCCTCCACTTT.

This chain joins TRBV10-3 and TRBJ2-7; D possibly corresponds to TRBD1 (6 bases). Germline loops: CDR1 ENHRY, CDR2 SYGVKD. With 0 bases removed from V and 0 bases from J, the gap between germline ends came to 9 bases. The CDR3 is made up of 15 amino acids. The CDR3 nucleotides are TGTGCCATCAGTGAGTCGAACAGGGTCTCCTACGAGCAGTACTTC. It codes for CAISESNRVSYEQYF.